Below are 27 T cell receptor delta chains sequenced from a single sample in a study of γδ T cells in repeated Plasmodium falciparum infection. Flow sorting of PBMC yielded separate Vgamma9/Vdelta2+ and Vdelta2-negative gammadelta T cell populations for bulk repertoire analysis. TCRdb re-called the multiplex PCR reads with CATT. The sample lists around 50,000 delta-chain clones; 1.6% were seen once. Specimen: gamma-delta T cells from blood. The receptors stem from a pool of human donors (malaria-infected and uninfected, not separated).

This clone was counted only a few times. A single base is all that separates this from a far larger clone, so a read error is likely. The sample carries other DNA sequences with the same CDR3. The chain carries TRDV2 and TRDJ2; D is perhaps TRDD3 (5 bases). Since TCRdb gives no J gene, matching the DNA to germline was used here to assign it. The CDR3 has 14 residues. Per germline, CDR1 GEAIGNYY and CDR2 EKD. Trimming removed 0 bases at V and 5 bases at J, with 9 bases between. This chain's CDR3 is CACDTITGTAQLFF. The DNA for the CDR3 is TGTGCCTGTGACACCATTACTGGAACAGCACAACTCTTCTTT.

This clone occurred many times. The chain uses TRDV1 and TRDJ1; 12 nucleotides match TRDD3. TCRdb leaves out the J gene; it was filled in here by matching the DNA to germline. CDR1 TSWWSYY and CDR2 QGS come from the germline V gene. This CDR3 region has 27 residues. V was pared by 3 bases and J by 0 bases, with 35 bases of the junction left unmatched. The CDR3 region has the DNA TGTGCTCTTGGGGACTACCTACTTCGATACCCTTTTCCCCCCTGGGGGATACGAAACGTTTACACCGATAAACTCATCTTT. It specifies CALGDYLLRYPFPPWGIRNVYTDKLIF.

This clone has a handful of counts. TCRdb lists the protein of a much larger clone for this DNA, which differs at residue 7, so this is likely a read error; the protein given here is translated from the DNA itself. This chain joins TRDV2 and TRDJ1; no clear D gene. No J gene was available from TCRdb, and it was assigned here by a germline match of the DNA. The germline V gene has CDR1 GEAIGNYY and CDR2 EKD. This CDR3 has 13 amino acids. The V end lost 3 bases, the J end lost 9 bases, and 16 bases lay between the germline ends. The chain's CDR3 is CACDVRQVPELIF. CDR3 nucleotides: TGTGCCTGTGACGTCCGACAGGTCCCCGAACTCATCTTT.

This clone was observed at least ten times. Possible read error: a much larger clone is one base away. The chain employs TRDV1 and TRDJ1; a possible D gene is TRDD3 (6 bases). The CDR3 consists of 16 residues. The germline V gene encodes CDR1 TSWWSYY and CDR2 QGS. Trimming left V 3 bases short and J 4 bases short, with 18 bases between. The CDR3 spells CALGDPLLTGIDKLIF. In DNA form, the CDR3 reads TGTGCTCTTGGGGATCCTCTACTTACGGGGATCGATAAACTCATCTTT.

This clone showed up just a few times. TCRdb lists the protein of a much larger clone for this DNA, which differs at residue 13, so this is likely a read error; the protein given here is translated from the DNA itself. Written as DNA, the CDR3 is TGTGCTCTTGGGGAACTACCTACCCGTACTGGGGGACACCGCATGGGCGATAAACTCATCTTT. The encoded protein is CALGELPTRTGGHRMGDKLIF. The V call is TRDV1, the J call TRDJ1, with TRDD3 identical over 9 bases. Since TCRdb gives no J gene, matching the DNA to germline was used here to assign it. Trimming at V came to 0 bases and at J to 4 bases, leaving 21 bases not matched to a gene. CDR3 size: 21 residues. Per the germline V gene, CDR1 is TSWWSYY and CDR2 is QGS.

This clone occurred a few times. The protein TCRdb gives is from a much larger clone and does not agree with this DNA's translation at residue 16, likely a read error; the protein shown here comes from the DNA. The chain is built from TRDV2 and TRDJ1; TRDD3 aligns across 10 bases. TCRdb does not report a J gene; here it was assigned by matching the DNA to germline references. Germline CDR1 GEAIGNYY, CDR2 EKD. The CDR3 has 21 residues. Losses at the gene ends were 5 bases for V and 3 bases for J; bases not matched to a gene: 26. CDR3 coding DNA: TGTGCCTGTGTGAGGTTACCGGAACACAAGGGGGATACGGGGTACGCCGATAAACTCATCTTT. It specifies CACVRLPEHKGDTGYADKLIF.

Comments on this clone: TCRdb's protein for this DNA is that of a much larger clone and differs from the translation at residues 5 and 11, likely a read error; the protein shown is the DNA translation. The V gene is TRDV2, the J gene TRDJ1; D gene ambiguous. Trimming removed 3 bases at V and 3 bases at J, with 19 bases between. The CDR3 totals 16 residues. The V gene's germline CDR1 is GEAIGNYY and CDR2 EKD. The CDR3 nucleotides read TGTGCCTGTGACCCCGTCGGCCTAGAGGCTGCCGATAAACTCATCTTT. This codes for CACDPVGLEAADKLIF.

In this sample, this clone turned up a few times. The protein recorded in TCRdb matches a much larger clone and deviates from this DNA's translation at residue 10, suggesting a read error; the protein here is obtained by translating the DNA. The genes are TRDV1 and TRDJ1, with TRDD2 identical over 7 bases. The J gene, not given by TCRdb, was assigned here from a germline match of the nucleotide sequence. The CDR3 is 19 amino acids. V trimming: 4 bases; J trimming: 0 bases; junction bases outside the gene matches: 17. The germline gives CDR1 TSWWSYY, CDR2 QGS. Here the CDR3 reads CALGVFLRGVRKYTDKLIF. CDR3 DNA: TGTGCTCTTGGGGTTTTCCTACGAGGGGTACGCAAGTACACCGATAAACTCATCTTT.

On this clone itself: The junction shows a germline mismatch at one end, possibly a read error. Other DNA sequences from this sample encode an identical CDR3 as well. This chain connects TRAV38-2/DV8 to TRDJ1, with 10 bases that match TRDD3. This CDR3 comprises 19 residues. Germline CDR1 reads TSESDYY; CDR2 reads QEAYKQQN. The CDR3 loop reads CAYIPGVDTGGCGLGKLIF. The CDR3 nucleotides are TGCGCTTATATCCCGGGAGTCGATACTGGGGGATGCGGCTTGGGTAAACTCATCTTT.

This clone was seen many times. The protein given by TCRdb reflects a much larger clone and differs at residue 12 from this DNA's translation, likely from a read error; the protein shown is the DNA's translation. This chain joins TRDV1 and TRDJ1, with a weak D call TRDD3 (5 bases). Germline V CDR1 and CDR2: TSWWSYY, QGS. The V gene lost 0 bases and the J gene lost 5 bases, with 25 bases spanning the gap. The CDR3 covers 19 residues. The CDR3 bases are TGTGCTCTTGGGGAACTAGGGGGTACAGAGTCTCACCCTTGGGATAAACTCATCTTT. As protein: CALGELGGTESHPWDKLIF.

This clone was counted a few times. Translating this DNA gives a protein that differs at residue 5 from the TCRdb one, which belongs to a much larger clone; a read error is likely, and the protein shown is this translation. This chain connects TRDV2 to TRDJ1; the match to TRDD3 covers 11 bases. TCRdb supplies no J gene; here it was assigned by aligning the nucleotide sequence to germline. The V gene's germline CDR1 is GEAIGNYY and CDR2 EKD. Trimming took 3 bases from V and 5 from J; bases not matched to a gene: 13. The CDR3 has 17 residues. In nucleotides, the CDR3 is TGTGCCTGTGACCCTGTGGTGGGGGATACGCGTCGAGATAAACTCATCTTT. It codes for CACDPVVGDTRRDKLIF.

The sample holds many counts of this clone. TCRdb's listed protein matches a much larger clone and diverges from this DNA's translation at residue 16, likely through a read error; the protein shown comes from the DNA. This chain joins TRDV1 and TRDJ1; 8 nucleotides align to TRDD3. The J gene comes from matching the DNA to germline here; TCRdb lacks it. V gave up 0 bases and J gave up 1 base; unmatched junction bases: 22. The CDR3 covers 22 residues. In germline, CDR1 is TSWWSYY, CDR2 QGS. The CDR3 reads CALGELAFYWGLGVSSTDKLIF. The CDR3 bases are TGTGCTCTTGGGGAACTAGCTTTCTACTGGGGACTGGGGGTCTCTAGCACCGATAAACTCATCTTT.

This clone was recorded many times. This may come from a read error, since a much larger clone is one base off. The chain has TRDV2 and TRDJ2, with D possibly matching TRDD3 (6 bases). The CDR3 consists of 17 residues. Germline CDR1 reads GEAIGNYY; CDR2 reads EKD. CDR3 in amino acids: CACDTVLGTNLTGQLFF. The CDR3 DNA reads TGTGCCTGTGACACCGTACTGGGAACGAACCTGACAGGACAACTCTTCTTT.

Points on this clone: A read error is possible here, since a much larger clone lies one base away. The V gene is TRDV1, the J gene TRDJ1; 8 bases align to TRDD3. The J gene, left out of TCRdb, was set here by checking the DNA against germline. Germline CDR1 and CDR2: TSWWSYY and QGS. The CDR3 is made up of 19 amino acids. V lost 6 bases to trimming and J lost 0 bases; unmatched junction nucleotides: 18. CDR3 in DNA: TGTGCTCTTGGAGACCTCTACCACTACCGTGGGGGATACACCGATAAACTCATCTTT. It yields the protein CALGDLYHYRGGYTDKLIF.

A note on this clone: TCRdb's protein for this DNA is that of a much larger clone and differs from the translation at residue 10, likely a read error; the protein shown is the DNA translation. This same CDR3 is encoded by further DNA sequences in the sample. CDR3 sequence (DNA): TGTGCTCTTGGGTTCCCCGGTAGTTACTCGGGGGATGCCGCCGATAAACTCATCTTT. Its translation: CALGFPGSYSGDAADKLIF. The chain carries TRDV1 and TRDJ1; 7 bases line up with TRDD3. Here the J gene was assigned by germline matching of the DNA, as TCRdb has none. Germline CDR1 is TSWWSYY and CDR2 is QGS. V lost 5 bases, J lost 3 bases, and 21 bases stayed unmatched. CDR3 length: 19 residues.

Of note for this clone: A much larger clone differs from this one at a single base, so this may be a read error. The V call is TRDV2, the J call TRDJ3; TRDD3 aligns across 10 bases. TCRdb leaves out the J gene; it was filled in here by matching the DNA to germline. The CDR3 runs 21 residues. Germline CDR1 reads GEAIGNYY; CDR2 reads EKD. CDR3 nucleotide sequence: TGTGCCTGTGACACCGTACTGGGGGATTCCCCCAGCTCCTGGGACACCAGACAGATGTTTTTC. It specifies CACDTVLGDSPSSWDTRQMFF.

This clone was seen only a few times. A far larger clone is off by one base, so a read error is likely. This sample also contains other DNA sequences that code for the same CDR3. The chain carries TRDV1 and TRDJ1, with TRDD3 identical over 11 bases. CDR1 and CDR2 from the germline V gene are TSWWSYY and QGS. V shed 3 bases and J 3 bases; nucleotides not matched to a gene: 21. The CDR3 loop spans 21 amino acids. In nucleotides, the CDR3 is TGTGCTCTTGGGGAGCTTCACCCTACCCCAGATGGGGGATACGACCCCGATAAACTCATCTTT. Its translation is CALGELHPTPDGGYDPDKLIF.

This clone was recorded many times. V usage is TRDV2 and J usage is TRDJ1, with 10 bases identical to TRDD3. The CDR3 totals 18 residues. Per germline, CDR1 GEAIGNYY and CDR2 EKD. Losses at the gene ends were 3 bases for V and 0 bases for J; bases not matched to a gene: 12. The CDR3 sequence is CACDPLLLGDAYTDKLIF. CDR3 nucleotide sequence: TGTGCCTGTGACCCACTTCTACTGGGGGATGCGTACACCGATAAACTCATCTTT.

This clone showed up just a few times. This may arise from a read error, as a much more abundant clone is one base away. The same CDR3 arises from other DNA sequences in this sample as well. The chain couples TRDV2 to TRDJ1; 10 bases are a match to TRDD3. With V trimmed by 0 bases and J by 0 bases, 6 bases remained unmatched. Germline CDR1 is GEAIGNYY and CDR2 is EKD. The CDR3 contains 17 residues. In DNA, the CDR3 is TGTGCCTGTGACACCCTAATGGGGGATACAGACACCGATAAACTCATCTTT. This encodes CACDTLMGDTDTDKLIF.

This clone was seen a few times. The chain couples TRDV1 to TRDJ1, with 10 bases lining up with TRDD3. The J gene is not listed in TCRdb, so it was assigned here from a DNA match to germline. The CDR3 totals 19 residues. Germline values: CDR1 TSWWSYY, CDR2 QGS. Trimming at V came to 5 bases and at J to 1 base, leaving 16 bases not matched to a gene. The CDR3 sequence: CALGKRGTGGLIRTDKLIF. CDR3 sequence (DNA): TGTGCTCTTGGGAAAAGGGGTACTGGGGGATTAATCCGCACCGATAAACTCATCTTT.

This clone was detected many times. The chain recombines TRDV2 with TRDJ1; 7 bases agree with TRDD2. Germline V lookup: CDR1 GEAIGNYY, CDR2 EKD. Losses at the gene ends were 1 base for V and 0 bases for J; bases not matched to a gene: 10. This CDR3 has 17 residues. CDR3 in DNA: TGTGCCTGTGACACAGTTCCTACCCAGCCGTACACCGATAAACTCATCTTT. Amino acid sequence: CACDTVPTQPYTDKLIF.

A remark on this clone: TCRdb's protein, taken from a much larger clone, differs from this DNA's translation at residue 12, likely owing to a read error; the protein displayed comes from the DNA. The V call is TRDV2, the J call TRDJ1; 7 bases match TRDD3. Assignment of the J gene here rests on matching the DNA to germline, because TCRdb gives none. The germline gives CDR1 GEAIGNYY, CDR2 EKD. The length of the CDR3 is 16 residues. V was clipped by 4 bases and J by 6 bases; unmatched bases: 16. CDR3 coding DNA: TGTGCCTGTGAACCTGCGGCCAAATGGGGGAGAAATAAACTCATCTTT. Translated: CACEPAAKWGRNKLIF.

About this clone: A read error is the likely source, as a far larger clone sits one nucleotide away. Other DNA sequences within the sample encode an identical CDR3. The chain uses TRDV1 and TRDJ1, with D tentatively TRDD3 (6 bases). This CDR3 is 13 amino acids long. Trimming cost V 2 bases and J 9 bases, with 13 bases left between them. The germline CDR1 and CDR2 sequences are TSWWSYY and QGS. Here the CDR3 DNA reads TGTGCTCTTGGGGAAGAACTAGGGGATGAACTCATCTTT. It encodes CALGEELGDELIF.

With regard to this clone: The amino acid sequence in TCRdb belongs to a much larger clone and departs from this DNA's translation at residue 6, likely a sequencing read error; the sequence shown is translated from the DNA. The V gene is TRDV3, the J gene TRDJ1, with D uncertain. The J gene, absent from TCRdb, was called here by matching the DNA to germline. The CDR3 runs 15 residues. Germline V gene data show CDR1 as TVYSNPD and CDR2 as GDNSRS (reference sequence). V shed 0 bases and J shed 2 bases, with 16 bases lying between them. This CDR3 is CAFSTVYSLTDKLIF. CDR3 DNA sequence: TGTGCCTTTAGTACCGTCTACTCCCTTACCGATAAACTCATCTTT. The whole variable domain, remainder taken from reference TRDV3 and TRDJ1, is CDKVTQSSPDQTVASGSEVVLLCTYDTVYSNPDLFWYRIRPDYSFQFVFYGDNSRSEGADFTQGRFSVKHILTQKAFHLVISPVRTEDSATYYCAFSTVYSLTDKLIFGKGTRVTVEP.

This clone was detected only a few times. TCRdb shows a much larger clone's protein in place of this DNA's translation, and the two differ at residue 5, likely through a read error; the protein shown is translated from the DNA. The J gene is TRDJ1, the V gene TRDV2, with a tentative D call TRDD3 (5 bases). Since TCRdb gives no J gene, matching the DNA to germline was used here to assign it. Germline assignment: CDR1 GEAIGNYY and CDR2 EKD. This CDR3 is 15 amino acids long. V was shortened by 3 bases and J by 5 bases, with 18 bases between the two germline ends. CDR3 region: CACDALWDHEDKLIF. Written as DNA, the CDR3 is TGTGCCTGTGACGCCCTCTGGGACCACGAGGATAAACTCATCTTT.

There are many counts of this clone. The chain combines TRDV1 with TRDJ1, with a tentative D call TRDD1 (5 bases). Germline CDR1 and CDR2: TSWWSYY and QGS. This CDR3 is 12 amino acids long. V was pared by 3 bases and J by 11 bases, with 13 bases between. The CDR3 reads CALGDPHSRLIF. DNA of the CDR3: TGTGCTCTTGGGGACCCTCATAGTAGGCTCATCTTT.

This clone has a handful of counts. A far larger clone is off by one base, so a read error is likely. The same CDR3 also results from other DNA sequences found in this sample. J is TRDJ1 and V is TRDV1, with D hard to call. The V and J ends lost 1 base and 0 bases respectively, with 12 bases between them. Germline V gene lookup returns CDR1 TSWWSYY and CDR2 QGS. This CDR3 spans 16 amino acids. CDR3 protein: CALGEREVWDTDKLIF. The CDR3 region has the DNA TGTGCTCTTGGGGAACGGGAAGTTTGGGACACCGATAAACTCATCTTT.